This entry lists 18 T cell receptor beta chains sequenced from one sample in a study of T-cell memory formation after mild COVID-19. TCRdb itself ran the 5' RACE reads through MiXCR, one entry per CDR3 protein. The sample holds 250,000 to 300,000 distinct CDR3 sequences, around 15% seen once. Sequenced input: PBMCs or a T cell subset sorted from them (not recorded which). The receptors come from a man aged 18 to 35 who had mild COVID-19 (a few samples of this study predate the infection). Cell type and time point are not known.

The chain has TRBV10-1 and TRBJ1-5, with D maybe TRBD1 (5 bases). Per the germline V gene, CDR1 is WNHNN and CDR2 is SYGVQD (reference sequence). Trimming took off 7 bases at V and 2 bases at J, with 27 bases between the two ends. The CDR3 is made up of 19 amino acids. CDR3 nucleotides: TGCGCCAGCACCCTGGCGAGGTACAGGTCCTACGGCGGCAATCAGCCCCAGCATTTT. It encodes CASTLARYRSYGGNQPQHF.

The chain has TRBV6-5 and TRBJ2-7; 7 positions match TRBD1. Germline trimming cut 0 bases from V and 2 bases from J; bases unmatched to any gene: 7. The CDR3 length is 16 residues. Germline V gene sequence: CDR1 MNHEY, CDR2 SVGAGI. CDR3 coding DNA: TGTGCCAGCAGTTACTCTCTTGGGGGACAGACCTACGAGCAGTACTTC. Translation: CASSYSLGGQTYEQYF.

J is TRBJ2-2 and V is TRBV5-1; TRBD1 matches 8 bases. Germline lookup yields CDR1 SGHRS and CDR2 YFSETQ. This CDR3 is built from 15 residues. The ends lost 4 bases at V and 3 bases at J; junction bases unmatched: 5. The chain's CDR3 is CASSSLQGDTGELFF. The CDR3 DNA is TGCGCCAGCAGCAGCCTACAGGGGGACACCGGGGAGCTGTTTTTT.

The CDR3 bases are TGTGCCAGCAGCGAAAACAGGGTCACTGAAGCTTTCTTT. Protein sequence: CASSENRVTEAFF. This chain joins TRBV27 and TRBJ1-1; D possibly corresponds to TRBD1 (6 bases). Trimming left V 6 bases short and J 4 bases short, with 12 bases between. This CDR3 is 13 amino acids long. Germline values: CDR1 MNHEY, CDR2 SMNVEV (reference sequence).

This chain connects TRBV2 to TRBJ2-7; no clear D. Trimming shortened V by 4 bases and J by 2 bases, and 6 bases separated the two germline ends. Germline lookup yields CDR1 SNHLY and CDR2 FYNNEI. The CDR3 totals 12 residues. CDR3 in DNA: TGTGCCAGCAGTGTGCGCACCTACGAGCAGTACGTC. Translated, it gives CASSVRTYEQYV.

This clonotype was counted between two and nine times. The chain has TRBV7-2 and TRBJ1-3, with a tentative D call TRBD1 (6 bases). The CDR3 totals 14 residues. Trimming cost V 2 bases and J 9 bases, with 14 bases left between them. The V gene's germline CDR1 is SGHTA and CDR2 FQGNSA. The CDR3 DNA is TGTGCCAGCAGCTTATCACCTCCGGGGGCCACCATATATTTT. Protein sequence: CASSLSPPGATIYF.

V and J are TRBV18 and TRBJ1-5; D remains ambiguous. V shed 3 bases and J shed 4 bases, with 7 bases lying between them. The length of the CDR3 is 13 residues. Germline V gene lookup returns CDR1 KGHSH and CDR2 LQKENI. Written as DNA, the CDR3 is TGTGCCAGCTCACCCCGTTCGAATCAGCCCCAGCATTTT. As protein: CASSPRSNQPQHF.

The CDR3 loop is CASSVDLAVTDTQYF. DNA for the CDR3: TGTGCCAGCAGCGTAGATCTGGCGGTCACAGATACGCAGTATTTT. This chain links TRBV9 with TRBJ2-3; D unresolved. V was cut by 0 bases and J by 2 bases, with 10 bases left in between. The germline V gene encodes CDR1 SGDLS and CDR2 YYNGEE. The CDR3 covers 15 residues.

The chain joins TRBV14 to TRBJ2-5; possibly TRBD2 for D (5 bases). V shed 4 bases and J shed 1 base, with 13 bases lying between them. The CDR3 is made up of 15 amino acids. In germline, CDR1 is SGHDN, CDR2 FVKESK. Here the CDR3 DNA reads TGTGCCAGCAGCCTTGTGAGGGCACGCCAAGAGACCCAGTACTTC. It translates to CASSLVRARQETQYF.

This clonotype came up many times. At one boundary the junction diverges from the germline segment, which might be a read error. V usage is TRBV7-7 and J usage is TRBJ2-5; TRBD1 matches at 8 bases. Germline-derived CDR1 and CDR2 are SSHAT and FNYEAQ (reference sequence). The CDR3 is made up of 16 amino acids. CDR3 nucleotide sequence: TGTGCTAGCAGCCAGACCCTAACAGGGGGGATGGAGACCCAGTACTTC. Residues: CASSQTLTGGMETQYF.

The rearrangement joins TRBV6-2 or TRBV6-3 to TRBJ2-7; D gene unclear. Germline V CDR1 and CDR2: MNHEY, SVGEGT. The ends were cut back, 5 bases at V and 0 bases at J, with 8 bases in the middle. This CDR3 is 13 amino acids long. This chain's CDR3 is CASSETFSYEQYV. CDR3 in DNA: TGTGCCAGCAGTGAAACCTTCTCCTACGAGCAGTACGTC.

The sample holds a few counts of this clonotype. This chain joins TRBV10-3 and TRBJ1-2; TRBD1 might be the D (5 bases). The V and J ends lost 6 bases and 3 bases respectively, with 14 bases between them. Germline assignment: CDR1 ENHRY and CDR2 SYGVKD. The CDR3 sequence is 14 residues long. CDR3 protein: CAISGRGGYYGYTF. CDR3 coding DNA: TGTGCCATCAGCGGGAGGGGCGGATACTATGGCTACACCTTC.

In its sample, this clonotype was seen a few times. The chain carries TRBV12-3 or TRBV12-4 and TRBJ2-7; D remains unclear. V lost 5 bases to trimming and J lost 4 bases, with 9 bases between them. This CDR3 region has 12 residues. The CDR3 sequence is CASSNRVYEQYF. CDR3 nucleotide sequence: TGTGCCAGCAGTAATAGGGTTTACGAGCAGTACTTC.

Only a few counts were recorded for this clonotype. The CDR3 sequence: CASSPKQGGDIQYF. The CDR3 DNA reads TGCGCCAGCAGCCCAAAACAGGGGGGAGACATTCAGTACTTC. J is TRBJ2-4 and V is TRBV5-1, with 8 bases matching TRBD1. V lost 4 bases to trimming and J lost 8 bases; unmatched junction nucleotides: 8. Germline loops: CDR1 SGHRS, CDR2 YFSETQ. This CDR3 is 14 amino acids long.

This clonotype came up many times. J is TRBJ2-1 and V is TRBV11-1; 7 bases are a match to TRBD1. Losses at the gene ends were 1 base for V and 12 bases for J; bases not matched to a gene: 9. The CDR3 totals 14 residues. In germline, CDR1 is SGHAT, CDR2 FQDESV (reference sequence). The CDR3 DNA reads TGTGCCAGCAGCTTAGTAGACAGGGCCCGTGGGCAGTTCTTC. The encoded protein is CASSLVDRARGQFF.

This chain links TRBV27 with TRBJ2-1; 13 bases agree with TRBD2. The CDR3 covers 20 residues. V gave up 5 bases and J gave up 2 bases; unmatched junction bases: 15. Germline V lookup: CDR1 MNHEY, CDR2 SMNVEV (reference sequence). The CDR3 DNA sequence: TGTGCCAGCAGTCCCCGGAAATGGACTAGCGGGGGCCAGCCCTACAATGAGCAGTTCTTC. As protein: CASSPRKWTSGGQPYNEQFF.

CDR3 sequence: CASSFGAGAAFF. As DNA, the CDR3 is TGTGCCAGCAGCTTTGGGGCGGGGGCAGCTTTCTTT. This chain links TRBV7-9 with TRBJ1-1; D is perhaps TRBD1 (6 bases). V lost 3 bases and J lost 10, with 12 bases in between. CDR1 and CDR2 (germline): SEHNR, FQNEAQ (reference sequence). The CDR3 is 12 amino acids.

Only a few counts were recorded for this clonotype. This chain links TRBV12-3 or TRBV12-4 with TRBJ1-2, with 10 nucleotides matching TRBD1. There are 13 residues in the CDR3. The J segment lost 7 bases and the V segment lost 6 bases, leaving 5 bases of the junction unmatched. CDR3 in amino acids: CASRDGQGVGYTF. DNA for the CDR3: TGTGCCAGCAGGGATGGACAGGGGGTTGGCTACACCTTC.